The text below deals with one TCR beta chain. The target antigen is unknown. Profiling relied on immunoSEQ multiplex PCR, and the TCRdb table lists in-frame clones only, not all of them. Here the sample spans some 200,000 clones, around 93% being singletons. These data are taken from a study of T cell responses to AZD1222 COVID-19 vaccine. The length of the CDR3 is 17 residues. V was pared by 2 bases and J by 0 bases, with 15 bases between. Per germline, CDR1 KGHDR and CDR2 SFDVKD. Study-wide results and caveats: CD4 TCRs associated with vaccination spanned spike, dominating at 160-218 and 743-854. Baseline serostatus was positive in only five to seven AZD1222 recipients.

The rearrangement uses TRBV24-1 and TRBJ2-5; D unclear. The specimen was peripheral blood, collected 28 days after the second AZD1222 dose. The TCR originated in an adult who received the AZD1222 COVID-19 vaccine. CDR3 DNA: TGTGCCACCAGTGATTCCCGGTCCCGAGGTTACCAAGAGACCCAGTACTTC. Protein: CATSDSRSRGYQETQYF.